This T cell receptor (beta chain) derives from a study of Graves' ophthalmopathy and Graves' hyperthyroidism. This clonotype has a count of ten or more. What it binds is unknown. Ophthalmopathic donors had moderate-to-severe activity, CAS ≥3 and NOSPECS ≥4, with disease that had lasted under 3 months. Trimming removed 3 bases at V and 3 bases at J, with 12 bases between. This CDR3 region has 14 residues. Per germline, CDR1 SGHTA and CDR2 FQGNSA. RNA served as the template for amplifying TCR beta CDR3 regions. First-round RT-PCR with HTBI primers preceded a second-round multiplex PCR. TCRdb redid the calling of the multiplex PCR reads with MiXCR, one entry per CDR3 protein. The repertoire has about 480,000 distinct CDR3 sequences, about 15% of them found once; the top ten carry roughly 10%. Overall study findings and caveats: Among thyroid clonotypes expanded above 0.001 frequency, most also appeared in blood.

This receptor was identified in a woman younger than 45 with Graves' ophthalmopathy. J is TRBJ2-7 and V is TRBV7-2; no clear D. Sequencing used blood. The CDR3 loop reads CASSFTGPLYEQYF. DNA of the CDR3: TGTGCCAGCAGCTTTACCGGACCTCTCTACGAGCAGTACTTC.